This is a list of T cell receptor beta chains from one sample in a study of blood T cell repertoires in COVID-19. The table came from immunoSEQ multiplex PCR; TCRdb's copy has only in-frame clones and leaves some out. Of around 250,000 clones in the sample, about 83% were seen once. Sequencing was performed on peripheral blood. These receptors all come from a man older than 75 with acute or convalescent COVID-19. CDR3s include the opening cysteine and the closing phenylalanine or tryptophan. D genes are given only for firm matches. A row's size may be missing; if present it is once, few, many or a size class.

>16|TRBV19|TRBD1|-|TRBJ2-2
TGTGCCAGTAGTAGGCGACAGGGGGCAAACACCGGGGAGCTGTTTTTT
CASSRRQGANTGELFF
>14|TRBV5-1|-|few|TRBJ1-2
TGCGCCAGCAGCCCCCAGGGGTTTAACTATGGCTACACCTTC
CASSPQGFNYGYTF
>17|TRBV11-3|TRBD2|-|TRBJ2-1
TGTGCCAGCAGCTCGACCCCCCTAGCGGGAGTAGCTAATGAGCAGTTCTTC
CASSSTPLAGVANEQFF
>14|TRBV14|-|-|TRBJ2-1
TGTGCCAGCAGCCAATCTAGCTCCTACAATGAGCAGTTCTTC
CASSQSSSYNEQFF
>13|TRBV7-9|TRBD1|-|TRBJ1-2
TGTGCCAGCAGCTCCTTCGGGACAGGGACCTACACCTTC
CASSSFGTGTYTF
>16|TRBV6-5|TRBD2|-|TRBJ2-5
TGTGCCAGCAGTTACTTTCTAGCGGGGGGGAAAGAGACCCAGTACTTC
CASSYFLAGGKETQYF
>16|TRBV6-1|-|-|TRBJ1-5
TGTGCCAGCAGTGCCTCCCCGGGTCTTAGCAATCAGCCCCAGCATTTT
CASSASPGLSNQPQHF
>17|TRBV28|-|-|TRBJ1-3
TGTGCCAGCATCGCTACCAACCCGGACAGTTCTGGAAACACCATATATTTT
CASIATNPDSSGNTIYF
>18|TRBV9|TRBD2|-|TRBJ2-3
TGTGCCAGCAGCGTAGGGACTAGCGGGGGGCATCAGAGGAATACGCAGTATTTT
CASSVGTSGGHQRNTQYF
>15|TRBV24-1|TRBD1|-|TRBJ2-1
TGTGCCACCAGTTGGGGACAGGGTAGTCAAGGAGAGCAGTTCTTC
CATSWGQGSQGEQFF
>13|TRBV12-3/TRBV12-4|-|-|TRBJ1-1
TGTGCCAGCAGTTTTCTTTTGAACACTGAAGCTTTCTTT
CASSFLLNTEAFF
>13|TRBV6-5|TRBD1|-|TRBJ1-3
TGTGCCAGCGATACAGGGGTTCGAAACACCATATATTTT
CASDTGVRNTIYF
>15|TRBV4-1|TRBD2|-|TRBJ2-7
TGCGCCAGCAGCCAAACCGGGACTAGCGCCTACGAGCAGTACTTC
CASSQTGTSAYEQYF
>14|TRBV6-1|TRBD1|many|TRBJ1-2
TGTGCCAGCAGTGACCCGGGACAGACCTATGGCTACACCTTC
CASSDPGQTYGYTF
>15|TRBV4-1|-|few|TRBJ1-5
TGCGCCAGCAGCCAACAGGGCTATGGCAATCAGCCCCAGCATTTT
CASSQQGYGNQPQHF
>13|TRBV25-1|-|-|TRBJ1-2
TGTGCCAGCAGTGAAGACAGAGGCTATGGCTACACCTTC
CASSEDRGYGYTF
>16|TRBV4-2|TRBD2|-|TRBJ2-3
TGTGCCAGCTGGAGCGGGGGGACAAGTAGCACAGATACGCAGTATTTT
CASWSGGTSSTDTQYF
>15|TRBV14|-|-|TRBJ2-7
TGTGCCAGCAGCACCAGTGGAGGGTCAACCTACGAGCAGTACTTC
CASSTSGGSTYEQYF
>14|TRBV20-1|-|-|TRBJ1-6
TGCAGTGCCAGTGTCGGGCAGGGGAATTCACCCCTCCACTTT
CSASVGQGNSPLHF
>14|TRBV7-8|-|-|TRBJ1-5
TGTGCCAGCAGCCAGCCAAATAGCAATCAGCCCCAGCATTTT
CASSQPNSNQPQHF
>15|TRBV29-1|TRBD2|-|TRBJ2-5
TGCAGCGTCCAACTAGCGGCAGGTCCCCGAGAGACCCAGTACTTC
CSVQLAAGPRETQYF
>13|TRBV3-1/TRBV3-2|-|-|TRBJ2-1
TGTGCCAGCAGGGCAGGGCAATACAATGAGCAGTTCTTC
CASRAGQYNEQFF
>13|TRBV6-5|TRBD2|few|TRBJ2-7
TGTGCCAGCAGAAAGCGGGGCGGTTACGAGCAGTACTTC
CASRKRGGYEQYF
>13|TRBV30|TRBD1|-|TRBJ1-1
TGTGCCTGGAGCCGGGACAGGGGGCCTGAAGCTTTCTTT
CAWSRDRGPEAFF